This entry features one T cell receptor beta chain sequence. Measured with immunoSEQ multiplex PCR; TCRdb has only the in-frame clones, and not every one. The repertoire holds about 480,000 clones, with 88% as singletons. Per the germline V gene, CDR1 is GTSNPN and CDR2 is SVGIG (reference sequence). The J segment lost 6 bases and the V segment lost 5 bases, leaving 2 bases of the junction unmatched. This CDR3 spans 11 amino acids. This entry is derived from a study of blood T cell repertoires in COVID-19. Study background: PBMCs, B-cell-depleted T cells, or T cells provided the cDNA or gDNA that made up the material.

Source material: PBMCs or T cells enriched from blood (not recorded which). The chain links TRBV30 to TRBJ2-7, with 9 bases fitting TRBD2. The TCR sequence derives from a woman aged 40 to 49 who had recovered from COVID-19. In DNA, the CDR3 is TGTGCCTGGGGGACTAGCCGCGAGCAGTACTTC. Protein: CAWGTSREQYF.